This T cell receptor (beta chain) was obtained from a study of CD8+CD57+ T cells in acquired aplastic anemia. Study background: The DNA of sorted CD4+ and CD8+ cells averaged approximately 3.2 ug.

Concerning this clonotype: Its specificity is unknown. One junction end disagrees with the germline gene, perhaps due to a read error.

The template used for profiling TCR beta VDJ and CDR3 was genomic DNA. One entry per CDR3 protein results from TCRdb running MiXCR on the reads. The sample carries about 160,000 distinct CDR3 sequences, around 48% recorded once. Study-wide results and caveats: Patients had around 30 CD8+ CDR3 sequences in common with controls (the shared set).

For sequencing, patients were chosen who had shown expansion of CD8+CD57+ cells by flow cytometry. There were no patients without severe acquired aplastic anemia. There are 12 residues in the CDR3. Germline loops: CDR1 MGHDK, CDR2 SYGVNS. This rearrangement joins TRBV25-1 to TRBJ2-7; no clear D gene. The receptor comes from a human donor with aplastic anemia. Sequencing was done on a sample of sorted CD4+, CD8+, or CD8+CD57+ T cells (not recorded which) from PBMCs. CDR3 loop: CTSSDSWAEQYF. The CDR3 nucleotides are TGTACCAGCAGTGATTCGTGGGCCGAGCAGTACTTC.